Below are 29 T cell receptor beta chains sequenced from a single sample in a study of blood T cell repertoires in COVID-19. The table came from immunoSEQ multiplex PCR; TCRdb's copy has only in-frame clones and leaves some out. This table has about 160,000 clones, 86% appearing once. Sequencing input: peripheral blood. The receptors derive from a man aged 65 to 85 with acute or convalescent COVID-19.

The chain carries TRBV19 and TRBJ1-5; the D is unclear. V lost 1 base to trimming and J lost 3 bases, with 7 bases between them. This CDR3 spans 14 amino acids. CDR1 LNHDA and CDR2 SQIVND come from the germline V gene (reference sequence). The CDR3 loop is CASSIGVSNQPQHF. The CDR3 DNA follows: TGTGCCAGTAGTATAGGAGTATCCAATCAGCCCCAGCATTTT.

This clone is a singleton in its sample. The J gene is TRBJ2-6, the V gene TRBV6-2 or TRBV6-3; D perhaps matches TRBD1 (6 bases). The V gene lost 4 bases and the J gene lost 3 bases, with 10 bases spanning the gap. The CDR3 is 15 residues long. Germline V gene lookup returns CDR1 MNHEY and CDR2 SVGEGT. CDR3 nucleotides: TGTGCCAGCAGTTCAGGGGAATTTGGGGCCAACGTCCTGACTTTC. Translated: CASSSGEFGANVLTF.

The chain has TRBV28 and TRBJ2-2, with 7 bases lining up with TRBD2. The CDR3 totals 15 residues. Germline loops: CDR1 MDHEN, CDR2 SYDVKM. V was pared by 5 bases and J by 2 bases, with 5 bases of the junction left unmatched. CDR3 protein: CASSPGLSNTGELFF. The CDR3 DNA sequence: TGTGCCAGCAGTCCGGGACTATCTAACACCGGGGAGCTGTTTTTT.

V is TRBV3-1 (or the pseudogene TRBV3-2) and J is TRBJ2-3; TRBD2 matches at 10 bases. There are 14 residues in the CDR3. Per the germline V gene, CDR1 is LGHDT and CDR2 is YNNKEL (reference sequence). The V segment lost 7 bases and the J segment 1 base; nucleotides outside the gene matches: 2. The CDR3 protein is CASTLAGGTDTQYF. CDR3 sequence (DNA): TGTGCCAGCACTCTAGCGGGAGGCACAGATACGCAGTATTTT.

The chain employs TRBV2 and TRBJ2-1, with 10 bases fitting TRBD1. The V and J ends lost 5 bases and 10 bases, in that order; junction bases with no gene match: 5. CDR1 SNHLY and CDR2 FYNNEI come from the germline V gene. This CDR3 has 13 amino acids. The CDR3 loop is CASSPGTGVEQFF. The DNA for the CDR3 is TGTGCCAGCAGTCCCGGGACAGGGGTCGAGCAGTTCTTC.

The rearrangement links TRBV28 to TRBJ2-7; D gene uncertain. This CDR3 region has 14 residues. Deletions cut 4 bases from V and 5 bases from J, with 15 bases between. Per germline, CDR1 MDHEN and CDR2 SYDVKM. CDR3 region: CASSSSLSAHEQYF. As DNA, the CDR3 is TGTGCCAGCAGTTCCTCCCTTAGTGCACACGAGCAGTACTTC. The full variable domain, in which reference TRBV28 and TRBJ2-7 provide the parts outside the CDR3, is DVKVTQSSRYLVKRTGEKVFLECVQDMDHENMFWYRQDPGLGLRLIYFSYDVKMKEKGDIPEGYSVSREKKERFSLILESASTNQTSMYLCASSSSLSAHEQYFGPGTRLTVT.

The CDR3: CASSLFSSNTEAFF. CDR3 in DNA: TGTGCCAGCAGCTTGTTTTCATCGAACACTGAAGCTTTCTTT. The genes are TRBV5-6 and TRBJ1-1; no reliable D call. This CDR3 has 14 residues. In germline, CDR1 is SGHDT, CDR2 YYEEEE. V lost 1 base, J lost 1 base, and 8 bases lay in between.

This clone has a handful of counts. Written as DNA, the CDR3 is TGTGCCAGCAGCTTCTCACAGAACACTGAAGCTTTCTTT. This gives the protein CASSFSQNTEAFF. This sequence joins TRBV5-4 and TRBJ1-1; no clear D gene. The CDR3 contains 13 residues. Trimming removed 2 bases from V and 1 base from J, with 6 bases in between. CDR1 is SGHNT and CDR2 is YYREEE in the germline V gene (reference sequence).

V and J are TRBV2 and TRBJ2-7; 7 nucleotides align to TRBD2. With 3 bases clipped from V and 6 bases from J, the junction kept 5 bases outside the gene matches. Germline lookup yields CDR1 SNHLY and CDR2 FYNNEI. This CDR3 comprises 13 residues. The DNA for the CDR3 is TGTGCCAGCAGTGACCCTAGCGGCTCCGAGCAGTACTTC. Its protein product is CASSDPSGSEQYF.

The sample holds one count of this clone. The J gene is TRBJ2-7, the V gene TRBV20-1, with D possibly being TRBD1 (6 bases). Germline-derived CDR1 and CDR2 are DFQATT and SNEGSKA (reference sequence). Trimming took 0 bases from V and 8 from J, leaving 8 bases between them. This CDR3 region has 11 residues. In DNA form, the CDR3 reads TGCAGTGCTAGAGATGGGACAAAGCAGTACTTC. It is translated as CSARDGTKQYF.

J is TRBJ2-3 and V is TRBV28; 11 positions agree with TRBD2. The CDR3 runs to 17 residues. CDR1 and CDR2 from the germline V gene are MDHEN and SYDVKM. After removal of 6 bases from V and 0 bases from J, the junction contained 8 bases not matched to a gene. CDR3 DNA sequence: TGTGCCAGCAGCCCTGTGACTAGCGGGACCAGCACAGATACGCAGTATTTT. This translates into CASSPVTSGTSTDTQYF.

This chain connects TRBV2 to TRBJ2-7, with TRBD2 matching over 9 bases. V shed 4 bases and J 7 bases; nucleotides not matched to a gene: 5. The CDR3 sequence is 13 residues long. Germline-derived CDR1 and CDR2 are SNHLY and FYNNEI. The CDR3 sequence is CASSGAGGGEQYF. The CDR3 nucleotides are TGTGCCAGCAGTGGAGCGGGAGGAGGGGAGCAGTACTTC.

The chain joins TRBV24-1 to TRBJ2-1, with 8 bases matching TRBD2. Germline V gene data show CDR1 as KGHDR and CDR2 as SFDVKD. CDR3 length: 16 amino acids. J was trimmed by 3 bases and V by 2 bases; bases with no gene match: 5. Here the CDR3 reads CATSDSRGALYNEQFF. Here the CDR3 DNA reads TGTGCCACCAGTGATTCGCGGGGGGCCCTCTACAATGAGCAGTTCTTC.

The gene calls are TRBV27 and TRBJ1-3; 8 bases match TRBD1. CDR1 and CDR2 from the germline V gene are MNHEY and SMNVEV (reference sequence). With V trimmed by 0 bases and J by 2 bases, 3 bases remained unmatched. The CDR3 totals 16 residues. The CDR3 region is CASSLSLGQAGNTIYF. In DNA form, the CDR3 reads TGTGCCAGCAGTTTATCCCTGGGACAGGCTGGAAACACCATATATTTT.

The CDR3 loop is CASNVIQGAANEKLFF. DNA for the CDR3: TGTGCCAGTAACGTCATCCAGGGGGCAGCTAATGAAAAACTGTTTTTT. V and J are TRBV19 and TRBJ1-4; 8 bases map to TRBD1. The CDR3 contains 16 residues. The junction had 10 bases not matched to a gene; V was cut back by 7 bases and J by 3 bases. In germline, CDR1 is LNHDA, CDR2 SQIVND (reference sequence).

The chain links TRBV18 to TRBJ2-7; the D gene is possibly TRBD2 (6 bases). The CDR3 has 15 residues. Deletions cut 0 bases from V and 2 bases from J, with 11 bases between. Germline V gives CDR1 KGHSH, CDR2 LQKENI. CDR3 residues: CASSPPSGVPYEQYF. The CDR3 DNA reads TGTGCCAGCTCACCACCGTCGGGGGTCCCCTACGAGCAGTACTTC.

This rearrangement joins TRBV18 to TRBJ2-3, with 7 bases lining up with TRBD2. In germline, CDR1 is KGHSH, CDR2 LQKENI. CDR3 length: 16 residues. V lost 3 bases, J lost 0 bases, and 6 bases stayed unmatched. The CDR3 here is CASSPLAEPSTDTQYF. CDR3 DNA sequence: TGTGCCAGCTCACCGCTAGCGGAGCCAAGCACAGATACGCAGTATTTT.

The sample holds one count of this clone. The chain couples TRBV28 to TRBJ1-1, with D unclear. CDR1 is MDHEN and CDR2 is SYDVKM in the germline V gene. Trimming left V 8 bases short and J 5 bases short, with 21 bases between. The CDR3 sequence is 15 residues long. The CDR3: CASLPTPPIVTEAFF. CDR3 DNA: TGTGCCAGCCTCCCGACACCGCCCATTGTGACTGAAGCTTTCTTT.

J is TRBJ2-3 and V is TRBV7-9; 8 positions agree with TRBD2. The junction had 10 bases not matched to a gene; V was cut back by 5 bases and J by 0 bases. CDR3 size: 17 residues. Germline V gene lookup returns CDR1 SEHNR and CDR2 FQNEAQ (reference sequence). The CDR3: CASSRGRSGSSTDTQYF. The CDR3 DNA reads as TGTGCCAGCAGCCGAGGCCGCAGCGGGAGTAGCACAGATACGCAGTATTTT. Variable domain in full (rest from reference TRBV7-9 and TRBJ2-3): DTGVSQNPRHKITKRGQNVTFRCDPISEHNRLYWYRQTLGQGPEFLTYFQNEAQLEKSRLLSDRFSAERPKGSFSTLEIQRTEQGDSAMYLCASSRGRSGSSTDTQYFGPGTRLTVL.

The V and J genes are TRBV18 and TRBJ2-5, with 9 nucleotides matching TRBD2. With V trimmed by 3 bases and J by 1 base, 6 bases remained unmatched. The length of the CDR3 is 16 residues. CDR1 and CDR2 from the germline V gene are KGHSH and LQKENI. CDR3 protein: CASSPLASGVQETQYF. In DNA form, the CDR3 reads TGTGCCAGCTCACCGTTGGCTAGCGGGGTCCAAGAGACCCAGTACTTC.

This clone has just one count. This rearrangement joins TRBV10-3 to TRBJ2-2; weak D call: TRBD2 (6 bases). The CDR3 sequence is 15 residues long. V was pared by 6 bases and J by 5 bases, with 16 bases between. CDR1 is ENHRY and CDR2 is SYGVKD in the germline V gene. DNA of the CDR3: TGTGCCATCAGCCCCGGGGCGGGAACGACCGGGGAGCTGTTTTTT. It is translated as CAISPGAGTTGELFF.

The chain couples TRBV7-3 to TRBJ2-5; TRBD2 matches 10 bases. The length of the CDR3 is 16 residues. CDR1 is SGHTA, CDR2 FQGTGA, per germline. The V gene end was trimmed by 5 bases and the J gene end by 2 bases; junction bases not matched to a gene: 8. CDR3 sequence reads: CASSRHGLADQETQYF. The CDR3 DNA follows: TGTGCCAGCAGCCGCCACGGACTAGCGGATCAAGAGACCCAGTACTTC.

V usage is TRBV18 and J usage is TRBJ2-2, with D possibly being TRBD1 (6 bases). Between the trimmed V and J ends, which lost 0 bases and 1 base, there was a span of 6 bases. CDR1 KGHSH and CDR2 LQKENI come from the germline V gene. The CDR3 loop spans 15 amino acids. The CDR3 sequence: CASSPPTGNTGELFF. As DNA, the CDR3 is TGTGCCAGCTCACCACCGACAGGGAACACCGGGGAGCTGTTTTTT.

This clone was seen only once. The rearrangement links TRBV9 to TRBJ1-1; no definite D call. V lost 0 bases to trimming and J lost 3 bases, with 3 bases between them. This CDR3 is 12 amino acids long. Germline V gives CDR1 SGDLS, CDR2 YYNGEE. CDR3 nucleotides: TGTGCCAGCAGCGTAGCTGACACTGAAGCTTTCTTT. This translates into CASSVADTEAFF.

The chain recombines TRBV2 with TRBJ2-3; D gene unclear. The germline V gene has CDR1 SNHLY and CDR2 FYNNEI. Trimming removed 4 bases from V and 4 bases from J, with 18 bases in between. CDR3 length: 16 amino acids. The CDR3 nucleotides are TGTGCCAGCAGTGCCCCCGTGGGCCAAGGCCCAGATACGCAGTATTTT. This codes for CASSAPVGQGPDTQYF.

This clone has just a few counts. Different DNA sequences within this sample yield the same CDR3. The genes are TRBV9 and TRBJ2-5; 14 bases agree with TRBD2. V lost 4 bases, J lost 5 bases, and 7 bases stayed unmatched. The CDR3 has 16 residues. The germline CDR1 and CDR2 sequences are SGDLS and YYNGEE. CDR3 nucleotides: TGTGCCAGCAGCCTGGGACTAGCGGGAGCCGGGGAGACCCAGTACTTC. Protein sequence: CASSLGLAGAGETQYF.

The chain couples TRBV28 to TRBJ2-7; TRBD2 might be the D (7 bases). Germline CDR1 reads MDHEN; CDR2 reads SYDVKM. Trimming left V 6 bases short and J 3 bases short, with 15 bases between. This CDR3 region has 14 residues. The CDR3 nucleotides are TGTGCCAGCAGCCTCGGGGGGCCCCGCTACGAGCAGTACTTC. It codes for CASSLGGPRYEQYF. The whole variable domain, remainder taken from reference TRBV28 and TRBJ2-7, is DVKVTQSSRYLVKRTGEKVFLECVQDMDHENMFWYRQDPGLGLRLIYFSYDVKMKEKGDIPEGYSVSREKKERFSLILESASTNQTSMYLCASSLGGPRYEQYFGPGTRLTVT.

For the CDR3, the DNA is TGTGCCAGCAGTGCAGTACCGGCGGGGGCCAAAAACATTCAGTACTTC. Protein sequence: CASSAVPAGAKNIQYF. This rearrangement joins TRBV2 to TRBJ2-4; a weak D match, TRBD2 (6 bases). V was cut by 4 bases and J by 1 base, with 14 bases left in between. CDR1 and CDR2 from the germline V gene are SNHLY and FYNNEI. This CDR3 has 16 amino acids.

As DNA, the CDR3 is TGTGCCAGCAGCGTAGAGGGGAATAGCAATCAGCCCCAGCATTTT. Protein sequence: CASSVEGNSNQPQHF. The chain links TRBV9 to TRBJ1-5; D perhaps matches TRBD1 (5 bases). Trimming cost V 0 bases and J 0 bases, with 7 bases left between them. CDR1 is SGDLS and CDR2 is YYNGEE in the germline V gene. The CDR3 sequence is 15 residues long.